Listed below are T cell receptor beta chains from one sample, sequenced in a study of cytomegalovirus exposure and HLA in healthy donors. The assay was immunoSEQ multiplex PCR, and TCRdb's table has in-frame clones only and misses some. Of about 180,000 clones listed, 70% to 90% are singletons. Specimen: PBMCs. Every receptor here comes from a male donor in good health and CMV-seronegative. Each CDR3 is given with its conserved first and last residue. The D gene is left open where the match is weak. Not all rows give a size; the values are once, few, many and, for expanded clones, a class.

J gene | clone size | D gene | V gene | CDR3 DNA | CDR3 protein
TRBJ2-7 | NA | TRBD1 | TRBV7-6 | TGTGCCAGCAGCATGGGACAGGGCGCCGAGCAGTACTTC | CASSMGQGAEQYF
TRBJ2-5 | NA | NA | TRBV5-8 | TGTGCCAGCAGCGGAACACCTTCTATGGGAGAACAAGAGACCCAGTACTTC | CASSGTPSMGEQETQYF
TRBJ2-1 | NA | TRBD2 | TRBV6-5 | TGTGCCAGCAGTTACGGACTAGCCTCCAATGAGCAGTTCTTC | CASSYGLASNEQFF
TRBJ1-3 | NA | TRBD1 | TRBV4-1 | TGCGCCAGCAGCCAAGGAACCACAGGGGCCTGGGGAAACACCATATATTTT | CASSQGTTGAWGNTIYF
TRBJ2-7 | few | TRBD1 | TRBV4-1 | TGCGCCAGCAGCCGAATCCCGGGACAGGGGAACTACGAGCAGTACTTC | CASSRIPGQGNYEQYF
TRBJ2-6 | NA | NA | TRBV30 | TGTGCCTGGAGGGTAACGAGCGGGGCCAACGTCCTGACTTTC | CAWRVTSGANVLTF
TRBJ1-2 | NA | NA | TRBV6-5 | TGTGCCAGCAGTTACCCGCGGGGCGGTGGCTATGGCTACACCTTC | CASSYPRGGGYGYTF
TRBJ2-5 | NA | NA | TRBV5-1 | TGCGCCAGCAGCTTGGAAGGGACTCAAGAGACCCAGTACTTC | CASSLEGTQETQYF
TRBJ2-7 | NA | TRBD2 | TRBV28 | TGTGCCAGCACTAGCGGGGTCTCCTACGAGCAGTACTTC | CASTSGVSYEQYF
TRBJ2-7 | NA | TRBD2 | TRBV2 | TGTGCCAGCAGTGCCAGCGGGGGGACCTACGAGCAGTACTTC | CASSASGGTYEQYF
TRBJ2-4 | NA | TRBD2 | TRBV18 | TGTGCCAGCTCACCACTGAGGCGGGGGGGCCTCCAAAACATTCAGTACTTC | CASSPLRRGGLQNIQYF
TRBJ2-1 | NA | TRBD2 | TRBV10-3 | TGTGCCATCAGCAAAGGGACTAGCGGGAGCTCCTACAATGAGCAGTTCTTC | CAISKGTSGSSYNEQFF
TRBJ2-7 | once | NA | TRBV7-3 | TGTGCCAGCAGCCGACCAGGGTTTCCCTACGAGCAGTACTTC | CASSRPGFPYEQYF
TRBJ2-4 | NA | TRBD1 | TRBV5-1 | TGCGCCAGCAGCTCATTTCGGGACAGCGACTTTAACCTAGCCAAAAACATTCAGTACTTC | CASSSFRDSDFNLAKNIQYF
TRBJ1-1 | NA | NA | TRBV15 | TGTGCCACCAGCAGAAAAAGGGGTTTAAGTGAAGCTTTCTTT | CATSRKRGLSEAFF
TRBJ1-3 | NA | TRBD1 | TRBV30 | TGTGCCTGGAGTGTATGGCGCCGACAGGGTAAAAACACCATATATTTT | CAWSVWRRQGKNTIYF
TRBJ1-6 | NA | TRBD1 | TRBV19 | TGTGCCAGTAGCCGACAACAGGGGGCAAATAATTCACCCCTCCACTTT | CASSRQQGANNSPLHF
TRBJ2-5 | NA | NA | TRBV6-4 | TGTGCCAGCAGTGTAGGCAGGGGAAAACTCTTGGAGACCCAGTACTTC | CASSVGRGKLLETQYF
TRBJ2-7 | NA | NA | TRBV4-1 | TGCGCCAGCAGCCAAGTTATGCAGGGAAGTAGCTACGAGCAGTACTTC | CASSQVMQGSSYEQYF
TRBJ2-7 | NA | NA | TRBV30 | TGTGCCTTGGGACGGGCAGGGGGGTCCTACGAGCAGTACTTC | CALGRAGGSYEQYF
TRBJ2-7 | few | TRBD2 | TRBV7-2 | TGTGCCAGCAGCCCCCTGTGGGCGGGAGGGTACGAGCAGTACTTC | CASSPLWAGGYEQYF
TRBJ1-2 | NA | TRBD1 | TRBV6-1 | TGTGCCAGCAGCGGGACAGGGAGGCCGGTGGGTGGCTACACCTTC | CASSGTGRPVGGYTF
TRBJ2-2 | NA | NA | TRBV7-2 | TGTGCCAGCAGCTTAGTTTCCGGGGGGAACACCGGGGAGCTGTTTTTT | CASSLVSGGNTGELFF
TRBJ2-5 | NA | NA | TRBV29-1 | TGCAGCGTTGGGTTCGGAGATCCCCAAGAGACCCAGTACTTC | CSVGFGDPQETQYF
TRBJ2-5 | NA | NA | TRBV5-4 | TGTGCCAGCAGCGCCCCGTGGGGGGTTGAAGAGACCCAGTACTTC | CASSAPWGVEETQYF
TRBJ2-5 | NA | TRBD2 | TRBV5-1 | TGCGCCAGCAGCTCCCTAGCGGGAGCGGATGAGACCCAGTACTTC | CASSSLAGADETQYF
TRBJ1-5 | few | NA | TRBV4-2 | TGTGCCAGCAGCCAAGGCCCCGAGCCCAATCAGCCCCAGCATTTT | CASSQGPEPNQPQHF
TRBJ1-2 | few | NA | TRBV5-4 | TGTGCCAGCAGCTTGGGGAAGACAGTTTCCTCTAACTATGGCTACACCTTC | CASSLGKTVSSNYGYTF
TRBJ2-7 | NA | NA | TRBV5-4 | TGTGCCAGCAGCTCGGAGACGGGACTCAGGACCTACGAGCAGTACTTC | CASSSETGLRTYEQYF
TRBJ2-7 | NA | TRBD2 | TRBV15 | TGTGCCACCAGCGGGGGGGGGATATACGAGCAGTACTTC | CATSGGGIYEQYF
TRBJ2-5 | few | NA | TRBV4-3 | TGCGCCAGCAGCCAAGATAACGCCCCCACATATGTCGAGACCCAGTACTTC | CASSQDNAPTYVETQYF
TRBJ2-3 | NA | TRBD1 | TRBV7-9 | TGTGCCAGCAGCCGTCCTGGACAGGGAAAAGATACGCAGTATTTT | CASSRPGQGKDTQYF
TRBJ2-4 | NA | NA | TRBV7-9 | TGTGCCAGCAGCTTAGACAGTATTAAGTACTTC | CASSLDSIKYF
TRBJ2-7 | NA | TRBD1 | TRBV2 | TGTGCCAGCAGGGGACAGGGACACATTGGGTCTGAGCAGTACTTC | CASRGQGHIGSEQYF
TRBJ2-5 | NA | NA | TRBV4-1 | TGCGCCAGCAGCCAAGACTTTCAGGGGCGCGGGGAGACCCAGTACTTC | CASSQDFQGRGETQYF
TRBJ2-7 | few | TRBD2 | TRBV15 | TGTGCCACCAGCAGAGTTCGCGGGGAGGGTACATACGAGCAGTACTTC | CATSRVRGEGTYEQYF
TRBJ2-3 | once | TRBD2 | TRBV6-1 | TGTGCCAGCGCGAGACTAGCGGGGTTCACAGATACGCAGTATTTT | CASARLAGFTDTQYF
TRBJ2-4 | NA | NA | TRBV29-1 | TGCAGCGTCGGACACCGTCTAGCCAAAAACATTCAGTACTTC | CSVGHRLAKNIQYF
TRBJ2-5 | NA | NA | TRBV5-6 | TGTGCCAGCAGTTTAACAAGGACAGCTATTCAAGAGACCCAGTACTTC | CASSLTRTAIQETQYF
TRBJ1-1 | NA | NA | TRBV28 | TGTGCCAGCAGCTTCACCGGGAGCGCGAACACTGAAGCTTTCTTT | CASSFTGSANTEAFF